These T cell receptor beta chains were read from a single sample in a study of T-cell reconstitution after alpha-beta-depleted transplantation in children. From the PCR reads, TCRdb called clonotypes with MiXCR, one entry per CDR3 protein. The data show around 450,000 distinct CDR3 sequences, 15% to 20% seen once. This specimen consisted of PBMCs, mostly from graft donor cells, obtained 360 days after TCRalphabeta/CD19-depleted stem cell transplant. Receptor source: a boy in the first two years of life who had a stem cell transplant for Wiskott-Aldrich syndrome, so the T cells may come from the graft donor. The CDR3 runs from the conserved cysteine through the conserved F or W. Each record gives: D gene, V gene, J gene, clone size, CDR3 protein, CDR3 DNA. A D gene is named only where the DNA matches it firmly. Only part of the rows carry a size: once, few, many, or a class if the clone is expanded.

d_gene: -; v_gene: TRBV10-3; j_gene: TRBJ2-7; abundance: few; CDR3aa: CAISGDTPLPYEQYF; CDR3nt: TGTGCCATCAGTGGGGACACGCCCTTGCCCTACGAGCAGTACTTC
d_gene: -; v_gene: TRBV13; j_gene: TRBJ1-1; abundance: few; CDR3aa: CASSPLRAEAFF; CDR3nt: TGTGCCAGCAGCCCACTAAGGGCTGAAGCTTTCTTT
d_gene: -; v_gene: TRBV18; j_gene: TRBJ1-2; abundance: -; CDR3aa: CASSPRPGAYGYTF; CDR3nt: TGTGCCAGCTCACCAAGGCCGGGGGCCTATGGCTACACCTTC
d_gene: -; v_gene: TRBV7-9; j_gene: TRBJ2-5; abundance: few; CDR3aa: CASSSLRRGVQPTETQYF; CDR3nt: TGTGCCAGCAGCTCGTTGAGAAGAGGTGTCCAACCTACAGAGACCCAGTACTTC
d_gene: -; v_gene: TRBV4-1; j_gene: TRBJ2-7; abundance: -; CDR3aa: CASSQEGAGSYEQYF; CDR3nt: TGCGCCAGCAGCCAAGAAGGGGCCGGTTCCTACGAGCAGTACTTC
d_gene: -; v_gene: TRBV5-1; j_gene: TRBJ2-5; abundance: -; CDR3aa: CASSLFGRQETQYF; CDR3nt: TGCGCCAGCAGCTTGTTCGGGCGGCAAGAGACCCAGTACTTC
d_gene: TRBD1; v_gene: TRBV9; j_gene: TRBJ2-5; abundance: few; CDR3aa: CASSVEDREETQYF; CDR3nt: TGTGCCAGCAGCGTAGAGGACAGGGAAGAGACCCAGTACTTC
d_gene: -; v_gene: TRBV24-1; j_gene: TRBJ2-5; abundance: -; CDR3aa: CATSEWGRGTQYF; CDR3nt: TGTGCCACCAGTGAATGGGGGCGGGGGACCCAGTACTTC
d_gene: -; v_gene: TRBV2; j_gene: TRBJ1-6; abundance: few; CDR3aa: CASTRKQGSNSPLHF; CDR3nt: TGTGCCAGCACTAGAAAGCAGGGAAGTAATTCACCCCTCCACTTT
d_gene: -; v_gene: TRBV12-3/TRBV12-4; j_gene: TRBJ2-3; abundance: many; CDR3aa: CASSLPGTTTDTQYF; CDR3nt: TGTGCCAGCAGTCTCCCCGGGACAACCACAGATACGCAGTATTTT
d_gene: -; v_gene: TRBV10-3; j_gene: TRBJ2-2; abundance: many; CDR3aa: CAISDSNTGELFF; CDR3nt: TGTGCCATCAGTGACAGCAACACCGGGGAGCTGTTTTTT
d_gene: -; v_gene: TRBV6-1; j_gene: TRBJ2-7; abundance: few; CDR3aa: CASRPLTPTVYEQYF; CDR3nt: TGTGCCAGCAGACCCCTTACACCGACAGTCTACGAGCAGTACTTC
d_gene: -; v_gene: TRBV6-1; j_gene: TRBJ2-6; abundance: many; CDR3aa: CASKVSGANVLTF; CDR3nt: TGTGCCAGCAAGGTTTCTGGGGCCAACGTCCTGACTTTC
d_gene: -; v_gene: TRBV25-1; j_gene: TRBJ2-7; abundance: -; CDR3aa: CASSGLSPYEQDF; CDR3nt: TGTGCCAGCAGTGGTCTCAGTCCCTACGAGCAGGACTTC
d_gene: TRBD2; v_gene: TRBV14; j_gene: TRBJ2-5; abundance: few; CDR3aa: CASSQGFVGGPLETQYF; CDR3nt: TGTGCCAGCAGCCAAGGTTTCGTGGGAGGGCCGCTAGAGACCCAGTACTTC
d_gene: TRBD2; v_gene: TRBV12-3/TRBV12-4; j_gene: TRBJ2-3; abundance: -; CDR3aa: CASSFSGSRTDTQYF; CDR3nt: TGTGCCAGCAGTTTTAGCGGGAGTAGAACAGATACGCAGTATTTT
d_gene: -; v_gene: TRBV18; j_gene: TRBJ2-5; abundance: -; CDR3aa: CASSPSRQETQYF; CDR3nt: TGTGCCAGCTCACCAAGTCGGCAAGAGACCCAGTACTTC
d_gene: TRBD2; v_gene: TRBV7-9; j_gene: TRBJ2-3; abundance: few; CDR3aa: CASSSSSGGPRGYF; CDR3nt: TGTGCCAGCAGCTCGAGTAGCGGGGGCCCCAGGGGGTATTTT
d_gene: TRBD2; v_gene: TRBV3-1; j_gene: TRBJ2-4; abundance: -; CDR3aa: CASSQDLGGVAKNIQYF; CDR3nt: TGTGCCAGCTCCCAAGATTTGGGGGGGGTAGCCAAAAACATTCAGTACTTC
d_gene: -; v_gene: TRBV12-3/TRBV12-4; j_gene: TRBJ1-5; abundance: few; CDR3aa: CASSSSRVRGDQPQHF; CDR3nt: TGTGCCAGCAGTTCTAGTCGGGTCAGGGGAGATCAGCCCCAGCATTTT
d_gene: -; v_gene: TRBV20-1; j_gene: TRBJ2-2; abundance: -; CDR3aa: CSARDRRHQPTGELFF; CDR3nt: TGCAGTGCTAGAGATCGCAGACACCAACCCACCGGGGAGCTGTTTTTT
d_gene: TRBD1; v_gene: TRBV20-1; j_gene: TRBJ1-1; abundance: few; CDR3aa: CSAVNPIDRVTEAFF; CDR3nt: TGCAGTGCCGTAAACCCCATCGACAGGGTCACTGAAGCTTTCTTT